Here is one T cell receptor beta chain with its context. Its antigen is unknown. This entry is derived from a study of response to subunit inactivated influenza vaccine. Trimming left V 3 bases short and J 0 bases short, with 9 bases between. The germline V gene encodes CDR1 DFQATT and CDR2 SNEGSKA (reference sequence). The CDR3 is made up of 14 amino acids. TCRdb reanalysed the RT-PCR reads using MiXCR and keeps one entry per CDR3 protein. Here the sample spans 200,000 to 250,000 distinct CDR3 sequences, 9% to 15% being singletons. Whole-study findings and limits: Authors suggested few new T cells are recruited by each seasonal influenza vaccination.

The sample in question was non-naive T cells sorted from PBMCs, obtained about 14 days before vaccination. The chain uses TRBV20-1 and TRBJ2-1; the D is unclear. The sequence was obtained from a man aged 45-65 years who received an inactivated influenza vaccine. The CDR3 DNA sequence: TGCAGTGCTAGCGGCCAGGACTCCTACAATGAGCAGTTCTTC. Translated, it gives CSASGQDSYNEQFF.